Below are 27 T cell receptor beta chains sequenced from a single sample in a study of blood T cells in healthy people across ages. PCR was performed a second time for about 7 to 11 cycles using a sample-barcoded 5' primer and a J-beta primer mix. TCRdb independently ran MiXCR on the 5' RACE reads; one entry per CDR3 protein. The table includes 580,000 or so distinct CDR3 sequences, around half detected once. The sequenced sample was blood. The receptors were gathered from a man at least 80 years old in good health.

This clonotype was picked up one time. J is TRBJ1-2 and V is TRBV7-2; D might be TRBD1 (6 bases). This CDR3 contains 15 residues. CDR1 is SGHTA and CDR2 is FQGNSA in the germline V gene. V lost 5 bases to trimming and J lost 7 bases, with 20 bases between them. The CDR3 bases are TGTGCCAGCAGCCCGGCGTTCCAGGGAGGGGGTGGCTACACCTTC. Its translation: CASSPAFQGGGGYTF.

This clonotype showed up just a few times. The chain couples TRBV6-2 or TRBV6-3 to TRBJ1-5; tentatively, D is TRBD1 (5 bases). In germline, CDR1 is MNHEY, CDR2 SVGEGT. The CDR3 extends over 15 amino acids. Trimming stripped 2 bases from V and 3 bases from J, with 11 bases between. The CDR3 loop reads CASSYGGRINQPQHF. In DNA, the CDR3 is TGTGCCAGCAGTTACGGGGGAAGGATCAATCAGCCCCAGCATTTT.

The J gene is TRBJ2-5, the V gene TRBV6-2 or TRBV6-3; D gene unclear. This CDR3 has 12 amino acids. V lost 6 bases to trimming and J lost 5 bases, with 10 bases between them. CDR1 and CDR2 from the germline V gene are MNHEY and SVGEGT. The CDR3 DNA is TGTGCCAGCAGCCTGAATTGGGAGACCCAGTACTTC. Protein product: CASSLNWETQYF.

The chain uses TRBV20-1 and TRBJ2-3; TRBD1 is a possible D gene (5 bases). Germline V CDR1 and CDR2: DFQATT, SNEGSKA (reference sequence). With 4 bases removed from V and 2 bases from J, the gap between germline ends came to 10 bases. CDR3 length: 13 amino acids. The CDR3 loop is CSAIWGITDTQYF. The CDR3 bases are TGCAGTGCTATATGGGGCATCACAGATACGCAGTATTTT.

This chain connects TRBV20-1 to TRBJ2-7, with 7 nucleotides matching TRBD2. The DNA matches TRBJ2-5 better at its end, which makes the J call doubtful. The CDR3 is made up of 15 amino acids. Germline lookup yields CDR1 DFQATT and CDR2 SNEGSKA (reference sequence). The CDR3 is CSARAGAGATETQYF. CDR3 coding DNA: TGCAGTGCTAGAGCCGGGGCGGGAGCTACGGAGACCCAGTACTTC.

There are a few counts of this clonotype. J is TRBJ2-5 and V is TRBV28; D is possibly TRBD2 (5 bases). The germline V gene has CDR1 MDHEN and CDR2 SYDVKM. V lost 7 bases and J lost 0, with 6 bases in between. The CDR3 length is 12 residues. The DNA of the CDR3 is TGTGCCAGCACCGGGAACCAAGAGACCCAGTACTTC. This sequence encodes CASTGNQETQYF.

At least ten counts were recorded for this clonotype. The rearrangement uses TRBV7-8 and TRBJ2-3; no definite D call. CDR1 SGHVS and CDR2 FQNEAQ come from the germline V gene. V lost 2 bases to trimming and J lost 6 bases, with 9 bases between them. The length of the CDR3 is 13 residues. Here the CDR3 DNA reads TGTGCCAGCAGCTTATTTGGTCCCGATACGCAGTATTTT. Protein product: CASSLFGPDTQYF.

The V and J genes are TRBV7-8 and TRBJ1-1; possibly TRBD1 for D (6 bases). V dropped 2 bases and J dropped 1 base, with 8 bases sitting between them. CDR1 and CDR2 (germline): SGHVS, FQNEAQ. The CDR3 consists of 14 residues. DNA of the CDR3: TGTGCCAGCAGCTTACCAGGGGAGAACACTGAAGCTTTCTTT. This gives the protein CASSLPGENTEAFF.

The CDR3 DNA is TGTGCCAGCAGCCGCGGGACAGGCCTCTCCTACGAGCAGTACTTC. This sequence encodes CASSRGTGLSYEQYF. This chain joins TRBV7-2 and TRBJ2-7; TRBD1 aligns across 8 bases. CDR3 length: 15 residues. Trimming removed 5 bases from V and 0 bases from J; junction bases left unmatched: 6. CDR1 is SGHTA, CDR2 FQGNSA, per germline.

This clonotype has just a few counts. The CDR3, as DNA: TGTGCCAGCAGCTTCGGGGTTGGGAATGGCTACACCTTC. Its protein product is CASSFGVGNGYTF. The chain uses TRBV7-2 and TRBJ1-2, with D uncertain. The CDR3 length is 13 residues. Germline CDR1 SGHTA, CDR2 FQGNSA. Trimming pared 3 bases from V and 6 bases from J, leaving 11 bases between.

A word on this clonotype: Germline and junction disagree at one end, which may indicate a read error. V is TRBV5-1 and J is TRBJ1-2, with 8 bases fitting TRBD1. This CDR3 comprises 15 residues. Germline CDR1 SGHRS, CDR2 YFSETQ. The CDR3 DNA reads as TGCGCCAGCGGCTTGAACTACGGACAGGGCTATGGCTACACCTTC. This codes for CASGLNYGQGYGYTF.

This clonotype was picked up many times. V usage is TRBV6-6 and J usage is TRBJ1-1; D gene ambiguous. The V gene lost 6 bases and the J gene lost 1 base, with 6 bases spanning the gap. There are 12 residues in the CDR3. Germline-derived CDR1 and CDR2 are MNHNY and SVGAGI (reference sequence). CDR3 sequence reads: CASRTGNTEAFF. The CDR3 nucleotides are TGTGCCAGCAGGACGGGGAACACTGAAGCTTTCTTT.

V and J are TRBV15 and TRBJ2-7, with no clear D. The CDR3 loop spans 15 amino acids. V dropped 1 base and J dropped 3 bases, with 13 bases sitting between them. Germline loops: CDR1 LNHNV, CDR2 YYDKDF (reference sequence). DNA of the CDR3: TGTGCCACCAGCAGAGGGAAGGATCCCTTCTACGAGCAGTACTTC. It yields the protein CATSRGKDPFYEQYF.

The gene calls are TRBV20-1 and TRBJ2-2; TRBD1 matches at 9 bases. Germline values: CDR1 DFQATT, CDR2 SNEGSKA (reference sequence). This CDR3 contains 15 residues. V shed 1 base, J shed 0 bases, and the junction held 0 bases outside the gene matches. The CDR3 region is CSARGDRANTGELFF. The CDR3 region has the DNA TGCAGTGCTAGAGGGGACAGGGCGAACACCGGGGAGCTGTTTTTT.

The chain is built from TRBV29-1 and TRBJ2-5, with D perhaps matching TRBD2 (5 bases). Germline loops: CDR1 SQVTM, CDR2 ANQGSEA. Trimming shortened V by 7 bases and J by 2 bases, and 11 bases separated the two germline ends. This CDR3 has 12 residues. This CDR3 reads CSAGLTQETQYF. The CDR3 coding sequence is TGCAGCGCCGGACTGACTCAAGAGACCCAGTACTTC. The full variable domain, rest sourced from reference TRBV29-1 and TRBJ2-5, is SAVISQKPSRDICQRGTSLTIQCQVDSQVTMMFWYRQQPGQSLTLIATANQGSEATYESGFVIDKFPISRPNLTFSTLTVSNMSPEDSSIYLCSAGLTQETQYFGPGTRLLVL.

J is TRBJ2-7 and V is TRBV25-1, with no clear D. The CDR3 extends over 13 amino acids. Looked up from germline, CDR1 is MGHDK and CDR2 is SYGVNS. V was trimmed by 3 bases and J by 6 bases, leaving 12 bases between them. The CDR3 region is CASSEAGLGEQYF. CDR3 DNA: TGTGCCAGCAGTGAGGCTGGGTTGGGCGAGCAGTACTTC.

J is TRBJ1-3 and V is TRBV11-2; D possibly corresponds to TRBD1 (5 bases). The CDR3 consists of 14 residues. Trimming left V 1 base short and J 3 bases short, with 7 bases between. In germline, CDR1 is SGHAT, CDR2 FQNNGV. The CDR3 spells CASSLGRGGNTIYF. The CDR3 bases are TGTGCCAGCAGCTTAGGGAGGGGTGGAAACACCATATATTTT.

Worth noting for this clonotype: One end of the junction fails to match germline, which may point to a read error. The V call is TRBV11-2, the J call TRBJ1-6, with 9 bases that match TRBD1. The CDR3 has 16 residues. Germline CDR1 is SGHAT and CDR2 is FQNNGV. The CDR3 nucleotides read TGTGCCAGCAGCTCAGCCGGGACAGGGTATAACTCACCCCTCCACTTT. Encoded protein: CASSSAGTGYNSPLHF.

This sequence joins TRBV5-6 and TRBJ2-3, with TRBD2 identical over 9 bases. The CDR3 is 16 residues long. CDR1 SGHDT and CDR2 YYEEEE come from the germline V gene. Losses at the gene ends were 0 bases for V and 6 bases for J; bases not matched to a gene: 8. CDR3 in amino acids: CASSLDGSGSLDTQYF. DNA for the CDR3: TGTGCCAGCAGCTTGGATGGTAGCGGGAGTCTCGATACGCAGTATTTT.

The J gene is TRBJ1-1, the V gene TRBV10-3; the D gene is possibly TRBD1 (6 bases). Germline CDR1 is ENHRY and CDR2 is SYGVKD. CDR3 size: 18 residues. V dropped 4 bases and J dropped 1 base, with 22 bases sitting between them. The CDR3 here is CAISGDPTGSGANTEAFF. DNA for the CDR3: TGTGCCATCAGTGGGGATCCGACAGGTTCTGGGGCGAACACTGAAGCTTTCTTT.

This clonotype was recorded once. The chain couples TRBV15 to TRBJ1-2; unclear D gene. The CDR3 spans 14 residues. The germline CDR1 and CDR2 sequences are LNHNV and YYDKDF (reference sequence). Trimming removed 0 bases at V and 3 bases at J, with 8 bases between. The CDR3 loop reads CATSRDRGYYGYTF. CDR3 bases: TGTGCCACCAGCAGAGATCGAGGGTACTATGGCTACACCTTC.

Comments on this clonotype: This may be a read error, as it is one base from a much larger clone. The rearrangement links TRBV7-3 to TRBJ2-5; a weak D match, TRBD1 (6 bases). The CDR3 runs to 15 residues. Germline V gives CDR1 SGHTA, CDR2 FQGTGA. CDR3 loop: CAGSAGQFSQETQYF. The CDR3 region has the DNA TGTGCCGGCAGCGCCGGACAGTTTTCGCAAGAGACCCAGTACTTC.

This clonotype was observed a few times. V gene TRBV7-2 combines with J gene TRBJ2-7; D not certain. The V gene lost 5 bases and the J gene lost 1 base, with 6 bases spanning the gap. Germline CDR1 and CDR2: SGHTA and FQGNSA. The CDR3 totals 12 residues. The CDR3 here is CASSRVSYEQYF. The CDR3 DNA reads TGTGCCAGCAGCCGGGTTTCCTACGAGCAGTACTTC. Supplemented by reference TRBV7-2 and TRBJ2-7, the full variable domain reads GAGVSQSPSNKVTEKGKDVELRCDPISGHTALYWYRQSLGQGLEFLIYFQGNSAPDKSGLPSDRFSAERTGGSVSTLTIQRTQQEDSAVYLCASSRVSYEQYFGPGTRLTVT.

This clonotype has more than one count but fewer than ten. This chain uses TRBV10-3 with TRBJ2-5; TRBD1 might be the D (5 bases). There are 13 residues in the CDR3. The V and J ends lost 6 bases and 2 bases respectively, with 10 bases between them. Germline V gives CDR1 ENHRY, CDR2 SYGVKD. CDR3: CAISPPGQETQYF. CDR3 nucleotides: TGTGCCATCAGCCCGCCAGGGCAAGAGACCCAGTACTTC.

This chain links TRBV25-1 with TRBJ2-5, with 9 nucleotides matching TRBD2. V lost 8 bases, J lost 1 base, and 2 bases stayed unmatched. Germline CDR1 MGHDK, CDR2 SYGVNS. The CDR3 totals 13 residues. CDR3 sequence reads: CASGAGGQETQYF. For the CDR3, the DNA is TGTGCCAGCGGAGCGGGGGGCCAAGAGACCCAGTACTTC.

This clonotype occurred a few times. CDR3 DNA sequence: TGCGCCAGCAGCGTGGGACAGCTCCAAGAGACCCAGTACTTC. Residues: CASSVGQLQETQYF. The rearrangement uses TRBV5-1 and TRBJ2-5; 7 nucleotides line up with TRBD1. CDR3 length: 14 amino acids. From germline, CDR1 is SGHRS and CDR2 YFSETQ. Germline trimming cut 4 bases from V and 1 base from J; bases unmatched to any gene: 4.

The J gene is TRBJ2-5, the V gene TRBV2; D uncertain. TRBJ2-7 explains the end of the DNA better; the J call may be wrong. CDR3 length: 10 residues. Per germline, CDR1 SNHLY and CDR2 FYNNEI. The CDR3 nucleotides are TGTGCCAGCATGTACCACGAGCAGTACTTC. The encoded protein is CASMYHEQYF.